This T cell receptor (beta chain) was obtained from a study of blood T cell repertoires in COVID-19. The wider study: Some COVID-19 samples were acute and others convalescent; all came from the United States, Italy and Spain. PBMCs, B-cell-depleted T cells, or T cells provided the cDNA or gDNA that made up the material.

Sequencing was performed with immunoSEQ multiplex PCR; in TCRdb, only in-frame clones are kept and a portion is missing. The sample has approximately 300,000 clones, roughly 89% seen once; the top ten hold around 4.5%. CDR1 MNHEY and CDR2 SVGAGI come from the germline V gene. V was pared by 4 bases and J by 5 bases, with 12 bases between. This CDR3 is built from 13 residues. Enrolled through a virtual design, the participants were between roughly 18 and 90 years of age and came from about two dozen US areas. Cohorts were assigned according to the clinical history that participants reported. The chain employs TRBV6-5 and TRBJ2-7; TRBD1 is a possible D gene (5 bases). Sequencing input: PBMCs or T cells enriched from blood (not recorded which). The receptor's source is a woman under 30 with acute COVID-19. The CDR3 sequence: CASSSPGKNEQYF. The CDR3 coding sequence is TGTGCCAGCAGTTCCCCAGGGAAGAACGAGCAGTACTTC.